What follows describes a single T cell receptor (beta chain). Its matching antigen is unknown. This entry comes from a study of shared clonotypes between healthy human individuals. Here immunoSEQ multiplex PCR was the method, and the copy in TCRdb shows in-frame clones only, minus some. This sample has over 2 million clones, with about 95% found just once. Terminally differentiated effector memory CD45RA+ cells were left out of the naive CD8 fraction, which was CD45RO-negative and positively selected for CCR7. Study-wide results and limits: In this cohort, only blood was sampled, and tissue repertoires likely differ. Larger estimated richness was generally recorded for naive subsets relative to memory subsets. Only a few donors were included, so the genetic and exposure-history diversity represented was limited. Clonotypes shared by all four sorted-subset donors had higher generation probabilities than non-shared clonotypes.

Specimen: naive CD8+ T cells sorted from blood. The sequence was obtained from a man aged 18-30 years in good health.

The CDR3, as DNA: TGTGCCAGCAGCTTGGCCGAGGTCTCCTACGAGCAGTACTTC. It codes for CASSLAEVSYEQYF. This sequence joins TRBV5-6 and TRBJ2-7; the D is unclear. Germline values: CDR1 SGHDT, CDR2 YYEEEE. The CDR3 totals 14 residues. V lost 0 bases and J lost 0, with 7 bases in between.